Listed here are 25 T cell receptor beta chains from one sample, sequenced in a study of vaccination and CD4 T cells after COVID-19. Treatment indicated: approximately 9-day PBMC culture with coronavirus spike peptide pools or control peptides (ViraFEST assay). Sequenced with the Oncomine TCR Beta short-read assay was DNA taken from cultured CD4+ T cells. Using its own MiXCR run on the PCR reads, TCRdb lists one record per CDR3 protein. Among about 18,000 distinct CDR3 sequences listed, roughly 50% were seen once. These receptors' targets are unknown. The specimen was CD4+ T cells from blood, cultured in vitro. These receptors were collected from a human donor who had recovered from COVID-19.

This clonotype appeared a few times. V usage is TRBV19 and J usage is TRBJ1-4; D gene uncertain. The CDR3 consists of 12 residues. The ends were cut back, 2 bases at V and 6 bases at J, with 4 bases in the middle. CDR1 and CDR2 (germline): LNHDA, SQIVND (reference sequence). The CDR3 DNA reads TGTGCCAGTAGTATATTTCATGAAAAACTGTTTTTT. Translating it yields CASSIFHEKLFF.

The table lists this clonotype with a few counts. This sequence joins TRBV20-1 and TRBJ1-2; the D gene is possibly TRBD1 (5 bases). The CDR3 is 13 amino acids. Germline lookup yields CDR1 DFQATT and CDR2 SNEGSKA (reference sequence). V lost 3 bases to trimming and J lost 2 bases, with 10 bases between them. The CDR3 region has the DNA TGCAGTGCTAGCAGACAGCTGAACTATGGCTACACCTTC. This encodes CSASRQLNYGYTF.

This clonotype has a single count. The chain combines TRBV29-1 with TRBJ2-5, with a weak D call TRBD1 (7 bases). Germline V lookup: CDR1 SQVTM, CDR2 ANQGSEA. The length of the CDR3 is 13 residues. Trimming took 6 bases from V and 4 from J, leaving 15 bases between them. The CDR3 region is CSVTQGTRETQYF. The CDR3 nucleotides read TGCAGCGTGACACAGGGGACTCGAGAGACCCAGTACTTC.

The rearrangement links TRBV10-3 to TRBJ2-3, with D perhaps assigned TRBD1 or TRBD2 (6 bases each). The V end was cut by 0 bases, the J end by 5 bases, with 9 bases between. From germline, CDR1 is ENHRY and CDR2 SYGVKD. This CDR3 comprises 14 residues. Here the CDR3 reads CAISESRGGDTQYF. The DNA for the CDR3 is TGTGCCATCAGTGAGTCCAGGGGAGGAGATACGCAGTATTTT.

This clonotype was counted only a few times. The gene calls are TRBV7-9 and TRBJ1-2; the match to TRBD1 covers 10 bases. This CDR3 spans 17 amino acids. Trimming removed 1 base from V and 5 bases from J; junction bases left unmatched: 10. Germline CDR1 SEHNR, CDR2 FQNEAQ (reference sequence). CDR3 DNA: TGTGCCAGCAGCTTAGTGGGACAGGGGACGCCAGGATATGGCTACACCTTC. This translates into CASSLVGQGTPGYGYTF.

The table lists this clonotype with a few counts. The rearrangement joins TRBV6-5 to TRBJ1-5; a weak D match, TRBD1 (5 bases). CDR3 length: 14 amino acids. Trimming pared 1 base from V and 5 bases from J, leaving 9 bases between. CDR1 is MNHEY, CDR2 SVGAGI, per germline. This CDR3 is CASSYLQGDQPQHF. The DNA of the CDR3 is TGTGCCAGCAGTTACTTACAAGGGGATCAGCCCCAGCATTTT.

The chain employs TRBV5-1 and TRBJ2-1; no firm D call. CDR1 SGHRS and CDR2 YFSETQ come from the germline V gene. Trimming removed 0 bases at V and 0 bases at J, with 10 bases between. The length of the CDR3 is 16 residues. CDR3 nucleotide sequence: TGCGCCAGCAGCTTGGCAACGGCCAGCTCCTACAATGAGCAGTTCTTC. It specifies CASSLATASSYNEQFF.

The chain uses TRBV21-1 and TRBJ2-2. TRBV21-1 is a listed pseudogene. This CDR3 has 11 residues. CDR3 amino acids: CASKGAGELFF. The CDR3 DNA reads TGTGCCAGCAAAGGCGCCGGGGAGCTGTTTTTT.

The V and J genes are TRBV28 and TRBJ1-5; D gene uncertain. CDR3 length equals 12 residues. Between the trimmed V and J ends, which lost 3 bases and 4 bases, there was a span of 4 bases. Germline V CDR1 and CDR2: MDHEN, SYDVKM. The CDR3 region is CASSLQNQPQHF. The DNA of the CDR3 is TGTGCCAGCAGTTTGCAGAATCAGCCCCAGCATTTT.

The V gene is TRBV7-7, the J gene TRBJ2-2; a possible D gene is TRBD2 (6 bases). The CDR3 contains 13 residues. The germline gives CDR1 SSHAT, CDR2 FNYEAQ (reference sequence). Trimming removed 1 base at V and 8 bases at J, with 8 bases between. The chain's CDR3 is CASSLVLAGELFF. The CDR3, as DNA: TGTGCCAGCAGCTTAGTACTAGCAGGGGAGCTGTTTTTT.

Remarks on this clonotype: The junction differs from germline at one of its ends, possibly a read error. The CDR3 nucleotides read TGTGCCAGCAGTGTTAGGAGTGTCCCCCGGCATTTT. Translation: CASSVRSVPRHF. J is TRBJ1-5 and V is TRBV2, with D hard to call. Germline CDR1 SNHLY, CDR2 FYNNEI. This CDR3 comprises 12 residues.

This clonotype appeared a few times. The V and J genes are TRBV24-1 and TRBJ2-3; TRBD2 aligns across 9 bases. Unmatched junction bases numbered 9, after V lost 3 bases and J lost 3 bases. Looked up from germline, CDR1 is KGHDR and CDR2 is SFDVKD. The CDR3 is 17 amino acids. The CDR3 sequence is CATSDGVAGDGTDTQYF. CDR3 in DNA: TGTGCCACCAGTGATGGAGTAGCGGGAGACGGTACAGATACGCAGTATTTT.

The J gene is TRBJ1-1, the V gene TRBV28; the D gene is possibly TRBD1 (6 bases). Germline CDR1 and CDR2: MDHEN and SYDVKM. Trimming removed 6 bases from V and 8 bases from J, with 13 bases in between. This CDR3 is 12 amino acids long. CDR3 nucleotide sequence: TGTGCCAGCAGCCTTACAGGGACCGAAGCTTTCTTT. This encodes CASSLTGTEAFF.

Written as DNA, the CDR3 is TGTGCCAGCAGCCAACTTTCCGCCTACGAGCAGTACTTC. As protein: CASSQLSAYEQYF. The V gene is TRBV4-2, the J gene TRBJ2-7; D is ambiguous. CDR3 length equals 13 residues. Germline loops: CDR1 LGHNA, CDR2 YNFKEQ. V lost 2 bases and J 2 bases, leaving 7 bases between the germline ends.

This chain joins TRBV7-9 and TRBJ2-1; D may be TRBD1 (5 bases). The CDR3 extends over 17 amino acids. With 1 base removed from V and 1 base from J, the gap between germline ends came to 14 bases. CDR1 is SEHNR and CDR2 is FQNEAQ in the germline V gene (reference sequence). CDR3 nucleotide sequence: TGTGCCAGCAGCTTAGATAAGGGGTCTAATTCCTACAATGAGCAGTTCTTC. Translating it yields CASSLDKGSNSYNEQFF. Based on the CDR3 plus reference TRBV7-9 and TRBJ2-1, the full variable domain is DTGVSQNPRHKITKRGQNVTFRCDPISEHNRLYWYRQTLGQGPEFLTYFQNEAQLEKSRLLSDRFSAERPKGSFSTLEIQRTEQGDSAMYLCASSLDKGSNSYNEQFFGPGTRLTVL.

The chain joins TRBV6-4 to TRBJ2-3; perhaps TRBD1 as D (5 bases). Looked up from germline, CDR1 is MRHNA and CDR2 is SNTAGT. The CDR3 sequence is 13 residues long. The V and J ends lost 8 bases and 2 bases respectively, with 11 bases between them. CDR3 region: CASSTGDTDTQYF. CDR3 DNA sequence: TGTGCCAGCTCTACAGGCGACACAGATACGCAGTATTTT.

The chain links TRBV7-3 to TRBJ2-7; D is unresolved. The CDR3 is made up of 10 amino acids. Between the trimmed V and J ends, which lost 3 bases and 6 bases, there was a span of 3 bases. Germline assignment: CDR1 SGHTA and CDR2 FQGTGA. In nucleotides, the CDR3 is TGTGCCAGCAGCTTGTTCGAGCAGTACTTC. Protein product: CASSLFEQYF.

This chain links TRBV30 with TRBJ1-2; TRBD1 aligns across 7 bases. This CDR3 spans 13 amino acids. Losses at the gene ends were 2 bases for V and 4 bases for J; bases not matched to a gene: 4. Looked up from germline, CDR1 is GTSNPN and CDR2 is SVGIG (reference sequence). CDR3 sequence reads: CAWSPQGGYGYTF. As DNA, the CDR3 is TGTGCCTGGAGTCCCCAGGGGGGCTATGGCTACACCTTC.

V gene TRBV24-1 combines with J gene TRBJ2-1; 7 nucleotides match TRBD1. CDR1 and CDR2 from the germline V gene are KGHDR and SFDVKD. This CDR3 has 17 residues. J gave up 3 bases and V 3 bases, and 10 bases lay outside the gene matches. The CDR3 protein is CATSDGVGQQVYNEQFF. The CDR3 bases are TGTGCCACCAGTGATGGCGTGGGACAGCAAGTCTACAATGAGCAGTTCTTC.

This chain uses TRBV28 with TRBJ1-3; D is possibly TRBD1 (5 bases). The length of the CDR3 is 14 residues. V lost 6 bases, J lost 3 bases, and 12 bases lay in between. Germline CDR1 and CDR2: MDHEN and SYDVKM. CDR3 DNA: TGTGCCAGCAGCATCAGGGCCCTTGGAAACACCATATATTTT. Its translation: CASSIRALGNTIYF.

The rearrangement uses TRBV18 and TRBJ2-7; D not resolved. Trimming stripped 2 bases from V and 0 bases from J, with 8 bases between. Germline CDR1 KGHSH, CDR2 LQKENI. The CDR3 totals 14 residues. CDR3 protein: CASSPAVSSYEQYF. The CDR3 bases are TGTGCCAGCTCACCAGCAGTTAGCTCCTACGAGCAGTACTTC.

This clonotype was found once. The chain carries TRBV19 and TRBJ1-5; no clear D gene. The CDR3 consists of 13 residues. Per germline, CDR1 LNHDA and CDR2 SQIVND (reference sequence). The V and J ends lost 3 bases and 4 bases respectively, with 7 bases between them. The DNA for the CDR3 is TGTGCCAGTAGTATCGACCCGAATCAGCCCCAGCATTTT. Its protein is CASSIDPNQPQHF.

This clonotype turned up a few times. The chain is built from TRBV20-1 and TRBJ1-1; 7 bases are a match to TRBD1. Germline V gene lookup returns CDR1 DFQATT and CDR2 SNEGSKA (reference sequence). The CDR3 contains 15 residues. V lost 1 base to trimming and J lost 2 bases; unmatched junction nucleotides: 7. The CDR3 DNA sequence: TGCAGTGCTAGAGGGCTGACAGGGCAAAACACTGAAGCTTTCTTT. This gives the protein CSARGLTGQNTEAFF.

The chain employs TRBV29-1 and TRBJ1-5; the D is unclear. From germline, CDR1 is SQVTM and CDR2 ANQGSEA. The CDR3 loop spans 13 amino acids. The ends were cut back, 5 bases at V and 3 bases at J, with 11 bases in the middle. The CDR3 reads CSVQTAPNQPQHF. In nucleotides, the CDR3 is TGCAGCGTTCAGACCGCTCCCAATCAGCCCCAGCATTTT. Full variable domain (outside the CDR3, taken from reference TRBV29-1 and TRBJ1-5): SAVISQKPSRDICQRGTSLTIQCQVDSQVTMMFWYRQQPGQSLTLIATANQGSEATYESGFVIDKFPISRPNLTFSTLTVSNMSPEDSSIYLCSVQTAPNQPQHFGDGTRLSIL.

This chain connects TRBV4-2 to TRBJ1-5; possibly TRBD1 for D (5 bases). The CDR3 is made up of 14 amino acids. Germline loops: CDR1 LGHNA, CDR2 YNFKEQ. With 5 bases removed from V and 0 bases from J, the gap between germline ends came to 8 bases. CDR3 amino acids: CASSGGYSNQPQHF. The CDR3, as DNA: TGTGCCAGCAGCGGGGGGTATAGCAATCAGCCCCAGCATTTT.